This T cell receptor beta chain was profiled in a study of beta chain features in type 1 diabetes. CDR3 length: 16 residues. Trimming pared 3 bases from V and 8 bases from J, leaving 19 bases between. Germline CDR1 reads LNHDA; CDR2 reads SQIVND (reference sequence). Sequenced material consisted of expressed TCRB transcripts (all of the isolated RNA was reverse transcribed). Average reads for naive, central memory and regulatory T cell samples were about 4 million. TCRdb keeps only in-frame clones here, not all; method: immunoSEQ multiplex PCR. Of hundreds of thousands of clones listed, about a sixth are singletons. This clone has just a few counts.

Sequencing used naive CD4+ T cells from blood. This receptor was identified in a man younger than 35 in good health. The chain has TRBV19 and TRBJ1-4; maybe TRBD1 (6 bases). The CDR3 coding sequence is TGTGCCAGTAGTATCCAGGGGAGGGCATACTACGAAAAACTGTTTTTT. It is translated as CASSIQGRAYYEKLFF.